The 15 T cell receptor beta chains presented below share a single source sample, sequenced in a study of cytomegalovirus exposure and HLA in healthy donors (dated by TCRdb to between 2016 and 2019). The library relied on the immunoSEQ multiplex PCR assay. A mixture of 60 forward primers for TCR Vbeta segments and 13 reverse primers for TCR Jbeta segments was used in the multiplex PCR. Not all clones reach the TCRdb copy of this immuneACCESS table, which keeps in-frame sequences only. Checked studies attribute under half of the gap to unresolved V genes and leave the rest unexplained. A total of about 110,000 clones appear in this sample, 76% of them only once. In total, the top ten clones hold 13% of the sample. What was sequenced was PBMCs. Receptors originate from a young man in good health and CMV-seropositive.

The CDR3 here is CAISEHLPGHPLKKLFF. The DNA for the CDR3 is TGTGCCATCAGTGAGCACCTACCGGGACATCCTCTTAAAAAACTGTTTTTT. This chain uses TRBV10-3 with TRBJ1-4; possibly TRBD1 for D (6 bases). The germline V gene encodes CDR1 ENHRY and CDR2 SYGVKD. Trimming pared 2 bases from V and 9 bases from J, leaving 22 bases between. This CDR3 contains 17 residues.

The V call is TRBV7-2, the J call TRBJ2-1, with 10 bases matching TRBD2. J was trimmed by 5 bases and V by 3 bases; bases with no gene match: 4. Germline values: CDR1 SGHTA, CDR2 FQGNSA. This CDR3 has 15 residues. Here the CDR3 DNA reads TGTGCCAGCAGCTTTCTAGCGGGGGTTAACAATGAGCAGTTCTTC. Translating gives CASSFLAGVNNEQFF.

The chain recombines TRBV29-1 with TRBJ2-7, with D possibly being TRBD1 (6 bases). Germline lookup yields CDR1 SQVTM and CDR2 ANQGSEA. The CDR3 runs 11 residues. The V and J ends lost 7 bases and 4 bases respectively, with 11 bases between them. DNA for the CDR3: TGCAGCGCCCACAGGGATTACGAGCAGTACTTC. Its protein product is CSAHRDYEQYF.

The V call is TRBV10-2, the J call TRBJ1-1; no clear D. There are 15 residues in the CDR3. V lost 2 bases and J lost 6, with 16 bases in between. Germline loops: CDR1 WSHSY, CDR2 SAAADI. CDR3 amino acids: CASSEEGARWPEAFF. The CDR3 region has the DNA TGCGCCAGCAGTGAGGAGGGCGCCCGCTGGCCTGAAGCTTTCTTT.

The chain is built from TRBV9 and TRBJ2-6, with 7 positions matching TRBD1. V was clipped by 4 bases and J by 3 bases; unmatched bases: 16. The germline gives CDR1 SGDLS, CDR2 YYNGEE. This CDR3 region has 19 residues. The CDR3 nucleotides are TGTGCCAGCAGCTCGCGCCCCCGAGGGGGCGGTGGTGGGGCCAACGTCCTGACTTTC. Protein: CASSSRPRGGGGGANVLTF.

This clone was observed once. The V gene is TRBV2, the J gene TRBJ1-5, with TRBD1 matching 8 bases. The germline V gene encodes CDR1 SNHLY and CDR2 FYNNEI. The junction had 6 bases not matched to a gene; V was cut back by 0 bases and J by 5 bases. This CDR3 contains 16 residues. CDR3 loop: CASSEAAGGGDQPQHF. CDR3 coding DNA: TGTGCCAGCAGTGAAGCGGCAGGGGGCGGTGATCAGCCCCAGCATTTT.

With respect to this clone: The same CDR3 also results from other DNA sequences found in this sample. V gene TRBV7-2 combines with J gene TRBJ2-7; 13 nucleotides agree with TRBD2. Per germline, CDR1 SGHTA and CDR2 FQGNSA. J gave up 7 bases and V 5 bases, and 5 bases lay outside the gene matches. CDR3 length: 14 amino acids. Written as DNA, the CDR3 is TGTGCCAGCAGCCTGGGACTAGCGGGGCAAGAGCAGTACTTC. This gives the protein CASSLGLAGQEQYF.

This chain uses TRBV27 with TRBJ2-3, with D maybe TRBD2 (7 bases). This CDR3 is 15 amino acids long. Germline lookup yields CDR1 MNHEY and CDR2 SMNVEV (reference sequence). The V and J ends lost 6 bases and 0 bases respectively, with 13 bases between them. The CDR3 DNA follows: TGTGCCAGCAGGCCCGGGGGGCCCAGCACAGATACGCAGTATTTT. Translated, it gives CASRPGGPSTDTQYF.

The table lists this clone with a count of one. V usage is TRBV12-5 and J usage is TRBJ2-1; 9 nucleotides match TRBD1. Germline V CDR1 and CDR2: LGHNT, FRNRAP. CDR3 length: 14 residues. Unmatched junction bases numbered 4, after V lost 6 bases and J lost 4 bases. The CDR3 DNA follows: TGTGCTAGTGGGGGACAGGGCTCTTACAATGAGCAGTTCTTC. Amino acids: CASGGQGSYNEQFF.

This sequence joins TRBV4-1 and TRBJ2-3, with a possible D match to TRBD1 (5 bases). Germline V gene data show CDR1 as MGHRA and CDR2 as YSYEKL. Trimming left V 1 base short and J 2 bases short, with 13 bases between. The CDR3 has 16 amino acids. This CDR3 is CASSQATGRLTDTQYF. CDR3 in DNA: TGCGCCAGCAGCCAAGCCACAGGCAGACTCACAGATACGCAGTATTTT.

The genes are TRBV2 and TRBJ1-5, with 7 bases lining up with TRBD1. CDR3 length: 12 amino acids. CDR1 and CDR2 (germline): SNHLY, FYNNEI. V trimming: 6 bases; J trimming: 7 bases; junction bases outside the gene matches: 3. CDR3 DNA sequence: TGTGCCAGCAGCTTACAGGGGCAGCCCCAGCATTTT. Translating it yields CASSLQGQPQHF.

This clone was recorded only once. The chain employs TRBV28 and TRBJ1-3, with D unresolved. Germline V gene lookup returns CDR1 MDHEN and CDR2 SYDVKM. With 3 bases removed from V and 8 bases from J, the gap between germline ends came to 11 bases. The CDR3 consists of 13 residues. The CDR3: CASSFQVPDTIYF. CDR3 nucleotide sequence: TGTGCCAGCAGTTTTCAAGTACCGGACACCATATATTTT.

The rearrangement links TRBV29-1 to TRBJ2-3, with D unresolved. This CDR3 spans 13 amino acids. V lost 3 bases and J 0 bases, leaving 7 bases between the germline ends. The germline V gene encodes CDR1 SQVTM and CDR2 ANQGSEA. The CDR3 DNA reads TGCAGCGTTGAGGGCGATAGCACAGATACGCAGTATTTT. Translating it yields CSVEGDSTDTQYF.

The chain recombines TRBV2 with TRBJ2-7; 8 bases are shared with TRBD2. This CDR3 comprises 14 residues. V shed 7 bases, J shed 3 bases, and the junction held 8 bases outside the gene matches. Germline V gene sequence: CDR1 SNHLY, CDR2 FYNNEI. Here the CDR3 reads CASTLGLVRYEQYF. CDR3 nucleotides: TGTGCCAGCACGTTGGGACTAGTGCGCTACGAGCAGTACTTC.

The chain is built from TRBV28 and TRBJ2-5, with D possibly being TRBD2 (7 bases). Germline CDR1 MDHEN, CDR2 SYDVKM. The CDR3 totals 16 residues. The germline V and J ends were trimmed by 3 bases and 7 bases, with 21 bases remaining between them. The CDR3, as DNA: TGTGCCAGCAGTTTGGCCCCAGCGGGACAAGAGGCGACCCAGTACTTC. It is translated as CASSLAPAGQEATQYF.